Listed below are T cell receptor beta chains from one sample, sequenced in a study of technical replicates of blood from a handful of donors. Only in-frame clones appear in the TCRdb table, and some are missing; sequencing was by immunoSEQ multiplex PCR. This sample has tens of thousands of clones, with approximately 94% found just once. Material: T cells isolated from PBMCs. The receptor set was obtained from a human donor in good health. Both conserved end residues are part of each CDR3. A D gene is named only where the DNA matches it firmly. Clone size is given for some rows only: seen once, a few or many times, or a class if the clone is expanded.

j_call: TRBJ1-4; v_call: TRBV19; clone_size: -; d_call: -; cdr3_nt: TGTGCCACCTCGACGGCGGGGACTAATGAAAAACTGTTTTTT; cdr3_aa: CATSTAGTNEKLFF
j_call: TRBJ1-1; v_call: TRBV30; clone_size: few; d_call: -; cdr3_nt: TGTGCCTGGAGTGTTAACTTGAACACTGAAGCTTTCTTT; cdr3_aa: CAWSVNLNTEAFF
j_call: TRBJ1-2; v_call: TRBV13; clone_size: -; d_call: -; cdr3_nt: TGTGCCAGCAGCTCCCATGGACAGTACTCACCCTATGGCTACACCTTC; cdr3_aa: CASSSHGQYSPYGYTF
j_call: TRBJ2-7; v_call: TRBV7-4; clone_size: -; d_call: TRBD2; cdr3_nt: TGTGCCAGCAGCTTTTTCGGGCTAGCGGGGGGGTACGAGCAGTACTTC; cdr3_aa: CASSFFGLAGGYEQYF
j_call: TRBJ2-2; v_call: TRBV2; clone_size: -; d_call: -; cdr3_nt: TGTGCCAGCAGTGGCTTACTAGTTTCCCCTTCGAACACCGGGGAGCTGTTTTTT; cdr3_aa: CASSGLLVSPSNTGELFF
j_call: TRBJ1-5; v_call: TRBV29-1; clone_size: -; d_call: -; cdr3_nt: TGCAGCGTTGTCTGGGCAACCCCGGGGGATCAGCCCCAGCATTTT; cdr3_aa: CSVVWATPGDQPQHF
j_call: TRBJ2-7; v_call: TRBV6-5; clone_size: -; d_call: TRBD2; cdr3_nt: TGTGCCAGCAGTTACTCGCAGGGGCTAGCGGGCGAGCAGTACTTC; cdr3_aa: CASSYSQGLAGEQYF
j_call: TRBJ1-5; v_call: TRBV2; clone_size: -; d_call: -; cdr3_nt: TGTGCCAGCAGGGACTTTTTCAATCAGCCCCAGCATTTT; cdr3_aa: CASRDFFNQPQHF
j_call: TRBJ1-5; v_call: TRBV2; clone_size: -; d_call: -; cdr3_nt: TGTGCCAGCAAACGGGACACAAATCAGCCCCAGCATTTT; cdr3_aa: CASKRDTNQPQHF
j_call: TRBJ2-7; v_call: TRBV5-1; clone_size: -; d_call: -; cdr3_nt: TGCGCCAGCAGCTTGGGAGGAGCGACCTACGAGCAGTACTTC; cdr3_aa: CASSLGGATYEQYF
j_call: TRBJ2-5; v_call: TRBV15; clone_size: -; d_call: TRBD1; cdr3_nt: TGTGCCACCAGCCTAAATACAGGGGGCAGGGAGACCCAGTACTTC; cdr3_aa: CATSLNTGGRETQYF
j_call: TRBJ2-7; v_call: TRBV28; clone_size: -; d_call: TRBD2; cdr3_nt: TGTGCCAGCACCCCTTTCCCCCCCGCGGGAGTTACAGGCTACGAGCAGTACTTC; cdr3_aa: CASTPFPPAGVTGYEQYF
j_call: TRBJ2-3; v_call: TRBV11-3; clone_size: -; d_call: TRBD2; cdr3_nt: TGTGCCAGCAGCCGGGGGCTAGCGGGTACAGATACGCAGTATTTT; cdr3_aa: CASSRGLAGTDTQYF
j_call: TRBJ2-1; v_call: TRBV7-2; clone_size: -; d_call: TRBD2; cdr3_nt: TGTGCCAGCGGGCTAAAGCGGGAACGGGTCTACAATGAGCAGTTCTTC; cdr3_aa: CASGLKRERVYNEQFF
j_call: TRBJ1-1; v_call: TRBV28; clone_size: -; d_call: -; cdr3_nt: TGTGCCAGCAGTCCGGTCAGGGCGACCACTGAAGCTTTCTTT; cdr3_aa: CASSPVRATTEAFF
j_call: TRBJ1-6; v_call: TRBV30; clone_size: -; d_call: -; cdr3_nt: TGTGCCTGGACCAGGACTCCTGGAAGTACACCCCTCCACTTT; cdr3_aa: CAWTRTPGSTPLHF
j_call: TRBJ1-3; v_call: TRBV6-5; clone_size: once; d_call: -; cdr3_nt: TGTGCCAGCAGTTACTCGAATGGGGGGTTCGGAAACACCATATATTTT; cdr3_aa: CASSYSNGGFGNTIYF
j_call: TRBJ2-7; v_call: TRBV18; clone_size: -; d_call: TRBD2; cdr3_nt: TGTGCCAGCTCACAAAGCGGGAGGGCTCGACCCTCCTACGAGCAGTACTTC; cdr3_aa: CASSQSGRARPSYEQYF
j_call: TRBJ2-1; v_call: TRBV9; clone_size: once; d_call: TRBD2; cdr3_nt: TGTGCCAGCAGCGTAGAACTAGCGGGAGGGGGGATTGAGCAGTTCTTC; cdr3_aa: CASSVELAGGGIEQFF
j_call: TRBJ1-2; v_call: TRBV4-1; clone_size: -; d_call: -; cdr3_nt: TGCGCCAGCGGGAATCAGGGATCGCGGTTCGATGGCTACACCTTC; cdr3_aa: CASGNQGSRFDGYTF
j_call: TRBJ2-1; v_call: TRBV7-9; clone_size: -; d_call: TRBD1; cdr3_nt: TGTGCCAGCAGCCGACCGGGACAGCCGTACAATGAGCAGTTCTTC; cdr3_aa: CASSRPGQPYNEQFF
j_call: TRBJ1-2; v_call: TRBV4-1; clone_size: -; d_call: -; cdr3_nt: TGCGCCAGCAGCCAAGACGGTGGGGCGTTCGCTTATGGCTACACCTTC; cdr3_aa: CASSQDGGAFAYGYTF
j_call: TRBJ1-1; v_call: TRBV7-7; clone_size: -; d_call: -; cdr3_nt: TGTGCCAGCAGCCCCCTCGGGGGTTCGGGTGCTTTCTTT; cdr3_aa: CASSPLGGSGAFF
j_call: TRBJ2-7; v_call: TRBV4-1; clone_size: -; d_call: -; cdr3_nt: TGCGCCAGCAGCCAAGATCTTTCGTCCTACGAGCAGTACTTC; cdr3_aa: CASSQDLSSYEQYF
j_call: TRBJ2-7; v_call: TRBV7-2; clone_size: -; d_call: TRBD2; cdr3_nt: TGTGCCAGCAGCTTAGACGCACTAGCGGGTCGCTCCTACGAGCAGTACTTC; cdr3_aa: CASSLDALAGRSYEQYF
j_call: TRBJ1-6; v_call: TRBV7-3; clone_size: once; d_call: -; cdr3_nt: TGTGCCAGCAGCTTAACCCCAGGGGTTTCACCCCTCCACTTT; cdr3_aa: CASSLTPGVSPLHF
j_call: TRBJ2-7; v_call: TRBV6-4; clone_size: -; d_call: TRBD1; cdr3_nt: TGTGCCAGCAGTGACTCGAGGCAGGGGGAACAAGACGAGCAGTACTTC; cdr3_aa: CASSDSRQGEQDEQYF
j_call: TRBJ2-6; v_call: TRBV7-9; clone_size: -; d_call: -; cdr3_nt: TGTGCCAGCAGCTTCGGTGGGGCCAACGTCCTGACTTTC; cdr3_aa: CASSFGGANVLTF
j_call: TRBJ1-2; v_call: TRBV18; clone_size: -; d_call: TRBD1; cdr3_nt: TGTGCCAGCTCACCCTCGACAGGGACGGTTGGCTACACCTTC; cdr3_aa: CASSPSTGTVGYTF
j_call: TRBJ2-3; v_call: TRBV11-3; clone_size: -; d_call: -; cdr3_nt: TGTGCCAGCACCCCCGCCGGACACACGATTAGCTACCTTAGCACAGATACGCAGTATTTT; cdr3_aa: CASTPAGHTISYLSTDTQYF
j_call: TRBJ2-5; v_call: TRBV19; clone_size: few; d_call: -; cdr3_nt: TGTGCCAGTAGTATTTGGGAGTCCGACAGGGAGACCCAGTACTTC; cdr3_aa: CASSIWESDRETQYF
j_call: TRBJ1-2; v_call: TRBV5-1; clone_size: -; d_call: -; cdr3_nt: TGCGCCAGCAAGGTAGGGGATGACTATGGCTACACCTTC; cdr3_aa: CASKVGDDYGYTF
j_call: TRBJ1-3; v_call: TRBV4-1; clone_size: -; d_call: TRBD1; cdr3_nt: TGCGCCAGCAGCCAAGAGAAGAGACAGGGGGAAAACACCATATATTTT; cdr3_aa: CASSQEKRQGENTIYF
j_call: TRBJ2-1; v_call: TRBV15; clone_size: -; d_call: TRBD2; cdr3_nt: TGTGCCACCAGCATCCAAGCGGGGGCGACATACAATGAGCAGTTCTTC; cdr3_aa: CATSIQAGATYNEQFF
j_call: TRBJ1-5; v_call: TRBV27; clone_size: -; d_call: -; cdr3_nt: TGTGCCAGCAGTTACTCGGGTTTTGGGTCAGGGTGGAATCAGCCCCAGCATTTT; cdr3_aa: CASSYSGFGSGWNQPQHF
j_call: TRBJ1-1; v_call: TRBV6-1; clone_size: -; d_call: -; cdr3_nt: TGTGCCAGTCAACAGGGAGACACTGAAGCTTTCTTT; cdr3_aa: CASQQGDTEAFF
j_call: TRBJ2-1; v_call: TRBV28; clone_size: -; d_call: TRBD2; cdr3_nt: TGTGCCAGCAGCCCTTCGGGACTAGACTACAATGAGCAGTTCTTC; cdr3_aa: CASSPSGLDYNEQFF
j_call: TRBJ2-7; v_call: TRBV11-2; clone_size: -; d_call: TRBD1; cdr3_nt: TGTGCCAGCAGCCCCTGGGACAGGCTCTACGAGCAGTACTTC; cdr3_aa: CASSPWDRLYEQYF
j_call: TRBJ2-7; v_call: TRBV6-5; clone_size: -; d_call: -; cdr3_nt: TGTGCCAGCAGTTACAGGTCCTCTAGTAACTACGAGCAGTACTTC; cdr3_aa: CASSYRSSSNYEQYF
j_call: TRBJ2-7; v_call: TRBV5-1; clone_size: once; d_call: TRBD1; cdr3_nt: TGCGCCAGCAGCCACTTGGGCGGACAGGGGGTTGACGAGCAGTACTTC; cdr3_aa: CASSHLGGQGVDEQYF
j_call: TRBJ2-1; v_call: TRBV6-1; clone_size: -; d_call: -; cdr3_nt: TGTGCCAGCAAATCAGGGTTCTATAACAATGAGCAGTTCTTC; cdr3_aa: CASKSGFYNNEQFF
j_call: TRBJ2-3; v_call: TRBV10-3; clone_size: -; d_call: -; cdr3_nt: TGTGCCATCAGTGACACTAGCACAGATACGCAGTATTTT; cdr3_aa: CAISDTSTDTQYF
j_call: TRBJ2-3; v_call: TRBV4-1; clone_size: -; d_call: -; cdr3_nt: TGCGCCAGCAGACGGGGTCCCCTGATTGGAGATACGCAGTATTTT; cdr3_aa: CASRRGPLIGDTQYF
j_call: TRBJ1-2; v_call: TRBV7-9; clone_size: -; d_call: -; cdr3_nt: TGTGCCAGCAGCTTATTACTTTTTGGTGCGGACTATGGCTACACCTTC; cdr3_aa: CASSLLLFGADYGYTF